This T cell receptor beta chain emerged from a study of T cell repertoires in cytomegalovirus infection. The table lists this clonotype with a count of one. The germline V gene encodes CDR1 SQVTM and CDR2 ANQGSEA. V was pared by 6 bases and J by 4 bases, with 13 bases of the junction left unmatched. The CDR3 spans 15 residues. TCRdb ran MiXCR on the reads and lists one entry per CDR3 protein. The sample has 500,000 to 600,000 distinct CDR3 sequences, 15% to 20% seen once. The sequence derives from a human donor in good health (CMV status not recorded). Some clones in this sample may be carry-over from other donors' samples. The sample consisted of CD8+ T cells from PBMCs. The V call is TRBV29-1, the J call TRBJ2-5; TRBD1 matches 8 bases. DNA for the CDR3: TGCAGCGTACGAGGGCTGGACAGGGTTACAGAGACCCAGTACTTC. It yields the protein CSVRGLDRVTETQYF.